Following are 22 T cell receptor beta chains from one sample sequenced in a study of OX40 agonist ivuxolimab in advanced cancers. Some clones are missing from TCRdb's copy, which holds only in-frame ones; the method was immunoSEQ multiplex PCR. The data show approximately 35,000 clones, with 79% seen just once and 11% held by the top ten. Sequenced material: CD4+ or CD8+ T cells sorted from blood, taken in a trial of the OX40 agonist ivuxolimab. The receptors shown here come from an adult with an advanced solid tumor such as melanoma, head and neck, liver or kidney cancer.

CDR3 DNA sequence: TGTGCCAGCACAAGACAGGGGGCAGGCTACGAGCAGTACTTC. Its protein is CASTRQGAGYEQYF. The gene calls are TRBV6-5 and TRBJ2-7; 10 positions agree with TRBD1. The ends lost 7 bases at V and 3 bases at J; junction bases unmatched: 6. Looked up from germline, CDR1 is MNHEY and CDR2 is SVGAGI. The CDR3 loop spans 14 amino acids.

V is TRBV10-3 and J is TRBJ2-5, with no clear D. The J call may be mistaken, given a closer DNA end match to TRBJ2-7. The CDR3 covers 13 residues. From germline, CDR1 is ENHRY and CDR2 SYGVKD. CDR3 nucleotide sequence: TGTGCCATCAGAGATAGACAAGCCTACGAGCAGTACTTC. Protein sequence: CAIRDRQAYEQYF.

The CDR3 DNA reads TGTGCCAGCAGTTCCTCCCGCTTGCAGTTCTTC. Translating it yields CASSSSRLQFF. The V and J genes are TRBV28 and TRBJ2-1; no firm D call. Trimming removed 4 bases at V and 12 bases at J, with 10 bases between. The length of the CDR3 is 11 residues. The germline V gene has CDR1 MDHEN and CDR2 SYDVKM.

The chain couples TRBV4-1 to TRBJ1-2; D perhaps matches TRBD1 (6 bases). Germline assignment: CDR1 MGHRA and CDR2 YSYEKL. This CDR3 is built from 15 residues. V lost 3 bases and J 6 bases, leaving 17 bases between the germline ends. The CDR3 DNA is TGCGCCAGCAGCCACTGGAAGACAGGTTTTGATGGCTACACCTTC. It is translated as CASSHWKTGFDGYTF.

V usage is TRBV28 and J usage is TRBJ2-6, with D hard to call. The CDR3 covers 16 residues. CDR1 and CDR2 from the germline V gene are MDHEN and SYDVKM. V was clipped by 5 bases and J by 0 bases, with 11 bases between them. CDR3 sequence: CASSATRTSGANVLTF. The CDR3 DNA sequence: TGTGCCAGCAGTGCCACCCGCACCTCTGGGGCCAACGTCCTGACTTTC.

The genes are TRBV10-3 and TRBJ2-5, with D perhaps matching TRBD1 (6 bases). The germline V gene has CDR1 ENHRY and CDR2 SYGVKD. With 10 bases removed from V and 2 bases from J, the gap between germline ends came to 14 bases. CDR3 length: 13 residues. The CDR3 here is CATTGPKQETQYF. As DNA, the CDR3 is TGTGCCACTACAGGGCCCAAACAAGAGACCCAGTACTTC.

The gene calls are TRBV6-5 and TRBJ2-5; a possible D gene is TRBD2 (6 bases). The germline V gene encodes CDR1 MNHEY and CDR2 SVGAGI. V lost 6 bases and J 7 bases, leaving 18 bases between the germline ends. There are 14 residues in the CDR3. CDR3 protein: CASSPQTTSRTQYF. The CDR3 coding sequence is TGTGCCAGCAGCCCGCAGACAACTAGCAGGACCCAGTACTTC.

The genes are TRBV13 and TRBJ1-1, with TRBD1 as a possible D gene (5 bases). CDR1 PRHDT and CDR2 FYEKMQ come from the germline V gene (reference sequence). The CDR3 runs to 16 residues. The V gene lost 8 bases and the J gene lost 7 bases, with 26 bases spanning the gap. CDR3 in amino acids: CASGTLLGVERGEAFF. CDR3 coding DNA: TGTGCCAGCGGGACCCTTTTAGGGGTTGAAAGAGGTGAAGCTTTCTTT.

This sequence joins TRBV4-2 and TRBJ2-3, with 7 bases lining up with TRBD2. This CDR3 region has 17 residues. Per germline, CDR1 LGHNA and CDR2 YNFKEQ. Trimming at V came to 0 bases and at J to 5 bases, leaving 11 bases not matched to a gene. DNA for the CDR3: TGTGCCAGCAGCCAAGATCTGGTGGGGGGGAAAGAAGATACGCAGTATTTT. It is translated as CASSQDLVGGKEDTQYF.

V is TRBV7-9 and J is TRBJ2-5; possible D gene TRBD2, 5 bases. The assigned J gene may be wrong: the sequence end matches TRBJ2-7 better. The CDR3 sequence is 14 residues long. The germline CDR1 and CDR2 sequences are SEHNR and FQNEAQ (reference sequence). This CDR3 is CASSLRTAPYEQYF. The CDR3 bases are TGTGCCAGCAGCCTTCGGACTGCACCCTACGAGCAGTACTTC.

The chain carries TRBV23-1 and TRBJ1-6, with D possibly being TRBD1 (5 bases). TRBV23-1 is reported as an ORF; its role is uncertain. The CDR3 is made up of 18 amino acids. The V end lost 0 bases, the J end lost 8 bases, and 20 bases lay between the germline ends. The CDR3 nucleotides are TGCGCCAGCAGTCAATCGAGTAAGGGGACGGCTTGTGATTCACCCCTCCACTTT. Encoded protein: CASSQSSKGTACDSPLHF.

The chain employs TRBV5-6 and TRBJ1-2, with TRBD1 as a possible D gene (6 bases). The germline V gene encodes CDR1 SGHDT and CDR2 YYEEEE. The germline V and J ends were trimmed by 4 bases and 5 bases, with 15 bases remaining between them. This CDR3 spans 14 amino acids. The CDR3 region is CASSRGHPRYGYTF. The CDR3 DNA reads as TGTGCCAGCAGCAGGGGACACCCGAGGTATGGCTACACCTTC.

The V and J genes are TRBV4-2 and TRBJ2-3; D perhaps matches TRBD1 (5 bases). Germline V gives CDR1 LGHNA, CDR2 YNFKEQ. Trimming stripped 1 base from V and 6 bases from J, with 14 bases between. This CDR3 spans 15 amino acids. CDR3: CASSQVSGAGDTQYF. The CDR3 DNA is TGTGCCAGCAGCCAAGTTTCTGGAGCAGGGGATACGCAGTATTTT.

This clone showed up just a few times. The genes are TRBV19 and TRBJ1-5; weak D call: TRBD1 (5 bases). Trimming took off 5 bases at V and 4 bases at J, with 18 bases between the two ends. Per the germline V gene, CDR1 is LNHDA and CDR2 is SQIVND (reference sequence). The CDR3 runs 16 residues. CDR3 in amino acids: CASSETRVVKNQPQHF. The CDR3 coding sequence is TGTGCCAGTAGTGAAACCAGGGTGGTAAAAAATCAGCCCCAGCATTTT.

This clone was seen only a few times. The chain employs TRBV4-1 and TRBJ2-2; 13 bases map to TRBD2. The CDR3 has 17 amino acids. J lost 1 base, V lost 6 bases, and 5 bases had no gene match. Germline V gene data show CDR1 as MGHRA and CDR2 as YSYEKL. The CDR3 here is CASRTGLAGKNTGELFF. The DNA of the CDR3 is TGCGCCAGCAGAACGGGACTAGCGGGGAAGAACACCGGGGAGCTGTTTTTT.

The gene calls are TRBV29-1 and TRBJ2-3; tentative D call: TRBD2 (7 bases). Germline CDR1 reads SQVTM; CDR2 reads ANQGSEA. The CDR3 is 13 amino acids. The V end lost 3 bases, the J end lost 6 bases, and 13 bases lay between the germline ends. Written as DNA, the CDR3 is TGCAGCGTTGATCGGGGGGCCCTTGATACGCAGTATTTT. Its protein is CSVDRGALDTQYF.

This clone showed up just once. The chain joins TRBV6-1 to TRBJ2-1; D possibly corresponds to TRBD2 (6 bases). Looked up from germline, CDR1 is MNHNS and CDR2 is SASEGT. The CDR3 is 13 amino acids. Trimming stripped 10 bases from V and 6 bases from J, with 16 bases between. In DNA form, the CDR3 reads TGTGCCACCTCGCGGGGAGTGGTCAATGAGCAGTTCTTC. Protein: CATSRGVVNEQFF.

Here the CDR3 DNA reads TGTGCCAGTAGTATAGTTGGGGGCTCCTCCTACGAGCAGTACTTC. It encodes CASSIVGGSSYEQYF. The chain has TRBV19 and TRBJ2-7; tentative D call: TRBD1 (6 bases). The CDR3 consists of 15 residues. Per the germline V gene, CDR1 is LNHDA and CDR2 is SQIVND (reference sequence). Trimming removed 1 base from V and 0 bases from J, with 10 bases in between.

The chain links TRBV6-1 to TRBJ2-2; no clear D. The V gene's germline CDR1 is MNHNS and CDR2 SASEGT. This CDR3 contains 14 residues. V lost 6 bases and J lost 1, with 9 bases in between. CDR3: CASRVQQNTGELFF. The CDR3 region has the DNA TGTGCCAGCAGAGTACAACAGAACACCGGGGAGCTGTTTTTT.

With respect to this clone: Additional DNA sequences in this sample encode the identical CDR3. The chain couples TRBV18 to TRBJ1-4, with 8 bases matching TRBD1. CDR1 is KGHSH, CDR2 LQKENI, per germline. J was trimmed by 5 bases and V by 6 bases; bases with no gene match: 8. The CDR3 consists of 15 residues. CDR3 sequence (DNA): TGTGCCAGCTCCCCCCCCGGACAGGGCAATGAAAAACTGTTTTTT. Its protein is CASSPPGQGNEKLFF.

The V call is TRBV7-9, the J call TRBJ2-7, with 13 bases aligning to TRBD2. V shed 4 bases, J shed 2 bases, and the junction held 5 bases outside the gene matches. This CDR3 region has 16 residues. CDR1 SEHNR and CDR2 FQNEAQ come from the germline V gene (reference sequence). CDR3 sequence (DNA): TGTGCCAGCAGCTACCTACTAGCGGGGGGGGCCTACGAGCAGTACTTC. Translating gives CASSYLLAGGAYEQYF.

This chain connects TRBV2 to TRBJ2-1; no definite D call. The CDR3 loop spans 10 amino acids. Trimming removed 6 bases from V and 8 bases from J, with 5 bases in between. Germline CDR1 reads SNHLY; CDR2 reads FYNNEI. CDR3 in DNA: TGTGCCAGCAGGGGCTATGAGCAGTTCTTC. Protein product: CASRGYEQFF.